Presented here are 23 T cell receptor beta chains from one specimen sequenced in a study of cytomegalovirus exposure and HLA in healthy donors. The study ran its PCR with 60 Vbeta and 13 Jbeta primers. Only in-frame clones appear in the TCRdb table, and some are missing; sequencing was by immunoSEQ multiplex PCR. The repertoire consists of around 100,000 clones, with approximately 58% occurring once and the leading ten covering 2.2%. The material sequenced was PBMCs. The receptors stem from a woman aged 25-40 years in good health and CMV-seronegative.

CDR3 coding DNA: TGTGCCAGCAGTTTAGACAGGATTTATGGCTACACCTTC. Translating gives CASSLDRIYGYTF. The gene calls are TRBV28 and TRBJ1-2; D is possibly TRBD1 (6 bases). The V and J ends lost 2 bases and 5 bases respectively, with 9 bases between them. CDR1 is MDHEN, CDR2 SYDVKM, per germline. CDR3 length: 13 residues.

This clone was seen a few times. The V call is TRBV6-6, the J call TRBJ1-4; 7 bases agree with TRBD1. This CDR3 is built from 14 residues. CDR1 and CDR2 (germline): MNHNY, SVGAGI (reference sequence). V shed 6 bases and J 8 bases; nucleotides not matched to a gene: 9. In DNA form, the CDR3 reads TGTGCCAGCAGGCGGACAGGAAGGGGAGAAAAACTGTTTTTT. As protein: CASRRTGRGEKLFF.

This clone was seen a handful of times. This chain links TRBV4-1 with TRBJ1-1, with TRBD1 matching 7 bases. V lost 1 base, J lost 0 bases, and 8 bases stayed unmatched. The CDR3 extends over 17 amino acids. CDR1 is MGHRA and CDR2 is YSYEKL in the germline V gene. CDR3: CASSQVTKGAMNTEAFF. The CDR3 DNA reads TGCGCCAGCAGCCAAGTAACAAAGGGGGCCATGAACACTGAAGCTTTCTTT.

This chain connects TRBV5-8 to TRBJ1-5; D may be TRBD1 (5 bases). The V end was cut by 4 bases, the J end by 3 bases, with 11 bases between. Germline V gene data show CDR1 as SGHTS and CDR2 as YDEGEE. This CDR3 is 14 amino acids long. The CDR3 is CASSTDSYNQPQHF. The CDR3 nucleotides read TGTGCCAGCAGCACCGACAGCTACAATCAGCCCCAGCATTTT.

The gene calls are TRBV14 and TRBJ1-4, with TRBD1 as a possible D gene (5 bases). The V gene's germline CDR1 is SGHDN and CDR2 FVKESK. The CDR3 extends over 15 amino acids. V was shortened by 5 bases and J by 0 bases, with 10 bases between the two germline ends. CDR3 sequence reads: CASSSLTATNEKLFF. CDR3 DNA: TGTGCCAGCAGCTCCCTGACAGCAACTAATGAAAAACTGTTTTTT. Filled out from reference TRBV14 and TRBJ1-4, the complete variable domain reads EAGVTQFPSHSVIEKGQTVTLRCDPISGHDNLYWYRRVMGKEIKFLLHFVKESKQDESGMPNNRFLAERTGGTYSTLKVQPAELEDSGVYFCASSSLTATNEKLFFGSGTQLSVL.

This clone was detected a few times. The chain combines TRBV11-2 with TRBJ2-5, with TRBD2 matching over 12 bases. Trimming took 5 bases from V and 4 from J; bases not matched to a gene: 14. Germline V gives CDR1 SGHAT, CDR2 FQNNGV. CDR3 length: 18 amino acids. The CDR3 reads CASSKRLAGAAIAETQYF. The CDR3 DNA reads as TGTGCCAGCAGCAAACGACTAGCGGGAGCTGCAATAGCAGAGACCCAGTACTTC.

V is TRBV7-9 and J is TRBJ2-7, with D tentatively TRBD1 (6 bases). CDR1 SEHNR and CDR2 FQNEAQ come from the germline V gene (reference sequence). V gave up 7 bases and J gave up 6 bases, with 16 bases separating them. This CDR3 is 13 amino acids long. Written as DNA, the CDR3 is TGTGCCAGCACCGAGGTAGGGACACGCGAGCAGTACTTC. Translating it yields CASTEVGTREQYF.

V gene TRBV19 combines with J gene TRBJ2-1; 7 nucleotides align to TRBD2. In germline, CDR1 is LNHDA, CDR2 SQIVND (reference sequence). There are 15 residues in the CDR3. The J segment lost 6 bases and the V segment lost 6 bases, leaving 11 bases of the junction unmatched. CDR3 bases: TGTGCCAGTAGGGCCCTTCTAGGCGGGGGCAATGAGCAGTTCTTC. This codes for CASRALLGGGNEQFF.

The chain is built from TRBV19 and TRBJ1-1; 8 bases line up with TRBD1. The CDR3 contains 13 residues. The trim removed 8 bases at V and 5 bases at J, leaving 7 bases unmatched. Germline V gene lookup returns CDR1 LNHDA and CDR2 SQIVND (reference sequence). CDR3 nucleotide sequence: TGTGCCAGTTCGGGACAGGTATCTACTGAAGCTTTCTTT. Translating it yields CASSGQVSTEAFF.

This clone turned up a few times. The chain couples TRBV6-1 to TRBJ2-7; D remains ambiguous. Germline V gives CDR1 MNHNS, CDR2 SASEGT. CDR3 length: 14 residues. V was clipped by 2 bases and J by 1 base, with 9 bases between them. CDR3 sequence reads: CASSEIVGSYEQYF. The DNA of the CDR3 is TGTGCCAGCAGTGAAATTGTCGGGTCCTACGAGCAGTACTTC.

The table lists this clone with a few counts. The chain has TRBV28 and TRBJ2-7; D remains unclear. Germline CDR1 and CDR2: MDHEN and SYDVKM. The CDR3 runs to 15 residues. The V end was cut by 6 bases, the J end by 0 bases, with 15 bases between. CDR3 DNA: TGTGCCAGCAGATACAGTACGATGAGCTCCTACGAGCAGTACTTC. It is translated as CASRYSTMSSYEQYF.

The chain links TRBV7-9 to TRBJ2-3; TRBD1 matches 8 bases. With V trimmed by 1 base and J by 6 bases, 12 bases remained unmatched. Germline V lookup: CDR1 SEHNR, CDR2 FQNEAQ (reference sequence). CDR3 length: 17 amino acids. The CDR3 bases are TGTGCCAGCAGCTTAGACACCAGGGGGCCCGTCTCGGATACGCAGTATTTT. This codes for CASSLDTRGPVSDTQYF.

V gene TRBV6-4 combines with J gene TRBJ2-7; 10 bases align to TRBD2. Germline V gene data show CDR1 as MRHNA and CDR2 as SNTAGT. CDR3 length: 16 amino acids. Trimming cost V 1 base and J 3 bases; bases outside gene matches: 6. This CDR3 reads CASSDFKAGGIYEQYF. CDR3 DNA: TGTGCCAGCAGTGACTTTAAAGCGGGAGGGATCTACGAGCAGTACTTC.

This chain joins TRBV14 and TRBJ1-2; weak D call: TRBD1 (6 bases). Germline V CDR1 and CDR2: SGHDN, FVKESK. The CDR3 spans 16 residues. Deletions cut 0 bases from V and 8 bases from J, with 19 bases between. This CDR3 is CASSQDRWGPAKGYTF. Written as DNA, the CDR3 is TGTGCCAGCAGCCAAGATCGGTGGGGGCCGGCTAAAGGCTACACCTTC.

This chain uses TRBV5-6 with TRBJ2-7; 10 positions match TRBD2. The CDR3 spans 14 residues. J was trimmed by 9 bases and V by 4 bases; bases with no gene match: 10. Germline V gene data show CDR1 as SGHDT and CDR2 as YYEEEE. The CDR3, as DNA: TGTGCCAGCAGCCGAGTAGCGGGAGGAATGGGGCAGTACTTC. It specifies CASSRVAGGMGQYF. Looking up the rest from reference TRBV5-6 and TRBJ2-7 gives the full variable domain: DAGVTQSPTHLIKTRGQQVTLRCSPKSGHDTVSWYQQALGQGPQFIFQYYEEEERQRGNFPDRFSGHQFPNYSSELNVNALLLGDSALYLCASSRVAGGMGQYFGPGTRLTVT.

This clone has more than one count but fewer than ten. This chain's CDR3 is CAISATSNQPQHF. The DNA for the CDR3 is TGTGCCATCAGTGCCACAAGCAATCAGCCCCAGCATTTT. The rearrangement uses TRBV10-3 and TRBJ1-5; D gene uncertain. Germline-derived CDR1 and CDR2 are ENHRY and SYGVKD. This CDR3 spans 13 amino acids. V shed 4 bases and J shed 1 base, with 5 bases lying between them.

This clone was found a few times. The chain's CDR3 is CASSRSGTQETQYF. As DNA, the CDR3 is TGCGCCAGCAGCCGTAGCGGGACCCAAGAGACCCAGTACTTC. The rearrangement uses TRBV5-1 and TRBJ2-5; 8 nucleotides line up with TRBD2. The CDR3 is made up of 14 amino acids. V lost 4 bases and J lost 1; bases outside the gene matches: 3. Germline V gives CDR1 SGHRS, CDR2 YFSETQ.

On this clone itself: Sequence at one end of the junction differs from germline and may be a read error. J is TRBJ2-7 and V is TRBV28; 9 bases fit TRBD1. The CDR3 is 15 amino acids. Germline V gives CDR1 MDHEN, CDR2 SYDVKM. CDR3 bases: TGTGCCAGCAGTTCCCACAGGGGGCGAACATACGGGCAGTACTTC. As protein: CASSSHRGRTYGQYF.

This chain connects TRBV11-2 to TRBJ2-2; 8 nucleotides match TRBD1. The CDR3 totals 18 residues. J gave up 6 bases and V 2 bases, and 14 bases lay outside the gene matches. Germline CDR1 reads SGHAT; CDR2 reads FQNNGV. The CDR3, as DNA: TGTGCCAGCAGCTTACCCCCTGGACAGGGTATTAGGGCCGGGGAGCTGTTTTTT. Encoded protein: CASSLPPGQGIRAGELFF.

The rearrangement uses TRBV5-1 and TRBJ2-5; TRBD2 matches 8 bases. Germline-derived CDR1 and CDR2 are SGHRS and YFSETQ. Losses at the gene ends were 4 bases for V and 1 base for J; bases not matched to a gene: 6. CDR3 length: 15 residues. The CDR3 here is CASSLLSGSQETQYF. The CDR3 DNA sequence: TGCGCCAGCAGCCTCCTCAGCGGGAGCCAAGAGACCCAGTACTTC.

This clone was observed a few times. The rearrangement joins TRBV28 to TRBJ1-1, with TRBD1 matching 7 bases. Losses at the gene ends were 3 bases for V and 6 bases for J; bases not matched to a gene: 4. CDR1 and CDR2 (germline): MDHEN, SYDVKM. This CDR3 contains 13 residues. The CDR3 protein is CASSFQGVAEAFF. CDR3 DNA sequence: TGTGCCAGCAGTTTCCAGGGGGTGGCTGAAGCTTTCTTT.

The chain combines TRBV11-2 with TRBJ1-2, with TRBD1 matching 9 bases. Unmatched junction bases numbered 6, after V lost 3 bases and J lost 7 bases. The CDR3 totals 14 residues. Germline lookup yields CDR1 SGHAT and CDR2 FQNNGV. The CDR3 is CASSFQQGAVGYTF. CDR3 nucleotides: TGTGCCAGCAGCTTTCAACAGGGGGCGGTTGGCTACACCTTC.

This clone was counted between two and nine times. The V call is TRBV30, the J call TRBJ2-7; tentatively, D is TRBD1 (5 bases). Germline CDR1 GTSNPN, CDR2 SVGIG (reference sequence). This CDR3 has 11 residues. V lost 5 bases and J 0 bases, leaving 5 bases between the germline ends. The DNA of the CDR3 is TGTGCCTGGGACAGCTCCTACGAGCAGTACTTC. The encoded protein is CAWDSSYEQYF.